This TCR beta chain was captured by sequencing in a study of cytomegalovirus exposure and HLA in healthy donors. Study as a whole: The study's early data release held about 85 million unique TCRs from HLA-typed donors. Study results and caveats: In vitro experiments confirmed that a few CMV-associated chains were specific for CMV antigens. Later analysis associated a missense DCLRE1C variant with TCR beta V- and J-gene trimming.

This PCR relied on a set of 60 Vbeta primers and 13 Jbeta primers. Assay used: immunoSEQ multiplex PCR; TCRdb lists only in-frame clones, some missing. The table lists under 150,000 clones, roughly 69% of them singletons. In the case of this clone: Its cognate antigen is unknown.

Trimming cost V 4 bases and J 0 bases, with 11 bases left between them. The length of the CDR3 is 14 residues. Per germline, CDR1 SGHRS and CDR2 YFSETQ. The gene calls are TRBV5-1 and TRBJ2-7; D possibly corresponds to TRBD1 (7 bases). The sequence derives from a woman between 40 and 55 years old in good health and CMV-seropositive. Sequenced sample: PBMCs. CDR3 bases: TGCGCCAGCAGCCCGGGGGACAGCTCCTACGAGCAGTACTTC. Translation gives CASSPGDSSYEQYF.